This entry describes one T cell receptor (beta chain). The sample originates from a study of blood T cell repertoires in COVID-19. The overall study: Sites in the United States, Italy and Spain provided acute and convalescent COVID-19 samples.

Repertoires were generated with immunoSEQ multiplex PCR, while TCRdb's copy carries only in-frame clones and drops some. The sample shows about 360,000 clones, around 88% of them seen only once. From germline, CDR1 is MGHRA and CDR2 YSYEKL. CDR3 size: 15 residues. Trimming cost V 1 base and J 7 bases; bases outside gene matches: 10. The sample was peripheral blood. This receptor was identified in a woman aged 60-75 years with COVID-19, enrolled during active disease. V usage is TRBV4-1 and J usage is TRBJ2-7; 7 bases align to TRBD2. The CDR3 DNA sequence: TGCGCCAGCAGCCAAGTGCTGTCTACCGGGGGGGAGCAGTACTTC. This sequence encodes CASSQVLSTGGEQYF.